A selection of T cell receptor beta chains follows, all from one sample in a study of PD-1 blockade in classical Hodgkin lymphoma. The protocol was immunoSEQ multiplex PCR, while the TCRdb copy is restricted to in-frame clones and leaves out a portion. The repertoire has 30,000 or so clones, less than 90% of them found once; the top ten carry about 2.4%. The sequencing used CD4+ T cells from blood, collected at baseline. Receptor source: a human donor with classical Hodgkin lymphoma. CDR3s include the opening cysteine and the closing phenylalanine or tryptophan. The order of the fields is J gene, D gene, clone size, V gene, CDR3 DNA, CDR3 protein. D genes are given only for firm matches. Clone sizes are given selectively: once, few, many, or a class where the clone is expanded.

j_gene: TRBJ1-5; d_gene: TRBD1; abundance: .; v_gene: TRBV6-1; CDR3nt: TGTGCCAGCAGGGACAGGGGAAGGCAGCCCCAGCATTTT; CDR3aa: CASRDRGRQPQHF
j_gene: TRBJ1-2; d_gene: .; abundance: .; v_gene: TRBV28; CDR3nt: TGTGCCAGCAGTGGGCGTCGGGGGCGCGTTGGGGATGGCTACACCTTC; CDR3aa: CASSGRRGRVGDGYTF
j_gene: TRBJ1-4; d_gene: .; abundance: .; v_gene: TRBV5-8; CDR3nt: TGTGCCAGCAGCTTTGGCGAGCCCCGTGAAAAACTGTTTTTT; CDR3aa: CASSFGEPREKLFF
j_gene: TRBJ2-1; d_gene: .; abundance: few; v_gene: TRBV27; CDR3nt: TGTGCCAGCAGTTTAGAGGGGCTCTCCTACAATGAGCAGTTCTTC; CDR3aa: CASSLEGLSYNEQFF
j_gene: TRBJ1-2; d_gene: .; abundance: .; v_gene: TRBV18; CDR3nt: TGTGCCAGCTCCCAAGACACGAACTATGGCTACACCTTC; CDR3aa: CASSQDTNYGYTF
j_gene: TRBJ2-1; d_gene: TRBD2; abundance: .; v_gene: TRBV9; CDR3nt: TGTGCCAGCAGCTCCAGACTAGCTAAGAACTCTTACAATGAGCAGTTCTTC; CDR3aa: CASSSRLAKNSYNEQFF
j_gene: TRBJ2-3; d_gene: TRBD2; abundance: .; v_gene: TRBV7-9; CDR3nt: TGTGCCAGCAGCTTAGCTGCTAGCGGGAGGGGCTGGGGCACAGATACGCAGTATTTT; CDR3aa: CASSLAASGRGWGTDTQYF
j_gene: TRBJ2-2; d_gene: .; abundance: .; v_gene: TRBV11-2; CDR3nt: TGTGCCAGCATCCCCATAGGAGGGCCCAACACCGGGGAGCTGTTTTTT; CDR3aa: CASIPIGGPNTGELFF
j_gene: TRBJ2-1; d_gene: .; abundance: .; v_gene: TRBV4-3; CDR3nt: TGCGCCAGCAGCCAAGAGCTTGCGGGAAGCGGTCTCTACAATGAGCAGTTCTTC; CDR3aa: CASSQELAGSGLYNEQFF
j_gene: TRBJ2-1; d_gene: TRBD2; abundance: .; v_gene: TRBV30; CDR3nt: TGTGCCTGGAAGGGGCTAGCGGGAGCGCCCTTGGGGAATGAGCAGTTCTTC; CDR3aa: CAWKGLAGAPLGNEQFF
j_gene: TRBJ2-1; d_gene: .; abundance: .; v_gene: TRBV4-1; CDR3nt: TGCGCCAGCAGCCAAGACGACAGGAGCTCCTACAATGAGCAGTTCTTC; CDR3aa: CASSQDDRSSYNEQFF
j_gene: TRBJ2-1; d_gene: TRBD2; abundance: .; v_gene: TRBV6-4; CDR3nt: TGTGCCAGCAGTGACGGGAGGGTAGGTGTAAATGAGCAGTTCTTC; CDR3aa: CASSDGRVGVNEQFF
j_gene: TRBJ1-1; d_gene: .; abundance: .; v_gene: TRBV7-9; CDR3nt: TGTGCCAGCAGCGCGATCCAGTCCATGAACACTGAAGCTTTCTTT; CDR3aa: CASSAIQSMNTEAFF
j_gene: TRBJ2-3; d_gene: TRBD2; abundance: .; v_gene: TRBV5-4; CDR3nt: TGTGCCAGCAGCTTGGCACGAGCGGGAGACTCAGATACGCAGTATTTT; CDR3aa: CASSLARAGDSDTQYF
j_gene: TRBJ1-6; d_gene: .; abundance: .; v_gene: TRBV11-2; CDR3nt: TGTGCCAGCAGCGCCCGACAGCCCTCCTATAATTCACCCCTCCACTTT; CDR3aa: CASSARQPSYNSPLHF
j_gene: TRBJ2-1; d_gene: .; abundance: .; v_gene: TRBV27; CDR3nt: TGTGCCAGCAGTTCATACAAGTCCTACAATGAGCAGTTCTTC; CDR3aa: CASSSYKSYNEQFF
j_gene: TRBJ1-6; d_gene: TRBD1; abundance: .; v_gene: TRBV5-4; CDR3nt: TGTGCCAGCAGCTTAATGGACAGGGGAGATAATTCACCCCTCCACTTT; CDR3aa: CASSLMDRGDNSPLHF
j_gene: TRBJ2-7; d_gene: TRBD2; abundance: .; v_gene: TRBV10-3; CDR3nt: TGTGCCATCAGTGAGTCGGCGGGGGGGAGCTACGAGCAGTACTTC; CDR3aa: CAISESAGGSYEQYF
j_gene: TRBJ2-2; d_gene: .; abundance: .; v_gene: TRBV14; CDR3nt: TGTGCCAGCAGCCAGGTGCTGGACTTATACACCGGGGAGCTGTTTTTT; CDR3aa: CASSQVLDLYTGELFF
j_gene: TRBJ2-7; d_gene: .; abundance: .; v_gene: TRBV19; CDR3nt: TGTGCCAGTAGTATAGGAGGGGCCTACGAGCAGTACTTC; CDR3aa: CASSIGGAYEQYF
j_gene: TRBJ1-1; d_gene: .; abundance: few; v_gene: TRBV7-9; CDR3nt: TGTGTCACGCGGGAAGGGTCTCAAACTGAAGCTTTCTTT; CDR3aa: CVTREGSQTEAFF
j_gene: TRBJ2-1; d_gene: TRBD2; abundance: .; v_gene: TRBV27; CDR3nt: TGTGCCAGCAGTCTGGGAGCGGGAGGGGTAAATGAGCAGTTCTTC; CDR3aa: CASSLGAGGVNEQFF
j_gene: TRBJ1-4; d_gene: .; abundance: few; v_gene: TRBV6-1; CDR3nt: TGTGCCAGCATTAGACAGACTAATGAAAAACTGTTTTTT; CDR3aa: CASIRQTNEKLFF
j_gene: TRBJ2-7; d_gene: .; abundance: .; v_gene: TRBV6-5; CDR3nt: TGTGCCAGCAGCAATCGGGCCCGAGCATCCTACGAGCAGTACTTC; CDR3aa: CASSNRARASYEQYF
j_gene: TRBJ2-3; d_gene: TRBD2; abundance: .; v_gene: TRBV11-2; CDR3nt: TGTGCCAGCAGCCAGGGGCTAGCGGGAGTCGATACGCAGTATTTT; CDR3aa: CASSQGLAGVDTQYF
j_gene: TRBJ1-2; d_gene: .; abundance: few; v_gene: TRBV30; CDR3nt: TGTGCCTGGACTCAGAATAACTATGGCTACACCTTC; CDR3aa: CAWTQNNYGYTF
j_gene: TRBJ2-1; d_gene: .; abundance: .; v_gene: TRBV7-2; CDR3nt: TGTGCCAGCAGCTTAGCCCCTAGGGGCGAGCAGTTCTTC; CDR3aa: CASSLAPRGEQFF
j_gene: TRBJ2-1; d_gene: TRBD2; abundance: .; v_gene: TRBV10-1; CDR3nt: TGCGCCAGCAGTCAGAGCGGGGGGCCCTACAATGAGCAGTTCTTC; CDR3aa: CASSQSGGPYNEQFF
j_gene: TRBJ1-1; d_gene: .; abundance: .; v_gene: TRBV11-3; CDR3nt: TGTGCCAGCAGCTTAGCGGCCAGGACTGAAGCTTTCTTT; CDR3aa: CASSLAARTEAFF
j_gene: TRBJ2-5; d_gene: TRBD2; abundance: .; v_gene: TRBV5-1; CDR3nt: TGCGCCAGCAGCTCGGTTCCTAGCGGGGGAGAGACCCAGTACTTC; CDR3aa: CASSSVPSGGETQYF